The 10 T cell receptor beta chains below all came from one sample that was sequenced in a study of control samples from healthy donors and cancer patients. TCRdb keeps only in-frame clones here, not all; method: immunoSEQ multiplex PCR. The sample includes 130,000 to 150,000 clones, roughly 90% seen only once; the top ten take around 11%. The sample taken for sequencing was blood. The receptor source for this set is a man aged 25 to 40 in good health.

This clone was seen once. This chain uses TRBV27 with TRBJ1-1; no clear D. V lost 0 bases, J lost 4 bases, and 12 bases lay in between. This CDR3 is 15 amino acids long. Germline values: CDR1 MNHEY, CDR2 SMNVEV (reference sequence). CDR3 DNA: TGTGCCAGCAGTTTATCTTCCGGGCCGGGCACTGAAGCTTTCTTT. It yields the protein CASSLSSGPGTEAFF.

The chain links TRBV10-3 to TRBJ2-7, with D unresolved. V was cut by 3 bases and J by 0 bases, with 12 bases left in between. Germline CDR1 and CDR2: ENHRY and SYGVKD. This CDR3 is 15 amino acids long. For the CDR3, the DNA is TGTGCCATCAGTGAAAGATCGGAGAGCTCCTACGAGCAGTACTTC. This encodes CAISERSESSYEQYF.

This chain joins TRBV2 and TRBJ1-1; D may be TRBD1 (6 bases). The CDR3 spans 15 residues. Trimming pared 3 bases from V and 4 bases from J, leaving 15 bases between. Germline V gene data show CDR1 as SNHLY and CDR2 as FYNNEI. Here the CDR3 reads CASSEPVGGSTEAFF. The CDR3 DNA reads TGTGCCAGCAGTGAGCCCGTAGGGGGGAGCACTGAAGCTTTCTTT.

The chain is built from TRBV6-5 and TRBJ1-2; 7 bases line up with TRBD1. J gave up 4 bases and V 5 bases, and 7 bases lay outside the gene matches. The CDR3 loop spans 14 amino acids. The germline CDR1 and CDR2 sequences are MNHEY and SVGAGI. The CDR3 protein is CASSTTGIPYGYTF. Here the CDR3 DNA reads TGTGCCAGCAGTACGACAGGGATCCCCTATGGCTACACCTTC.

The CDR3, as DNA: TGTGCCAGCAGTTTTGGGACAGGGGGCGAGCAGTACTTC. Translated: CASSFGTGGEQYF. The chain recombines TRBV27 with TRBJ2-7; 11 nucleotides match TRBD1. CDR3 length: 13 residues. Trimming took 3 bases from V and 6 from J; bases not matched to a gene: 1. CDR1 MNHEY and CDR2 SMNVEV come from the germline V gene (reference sequence).

The chain links TRBV28 to TRBJ1-6; the match to TRBD1 covers 7 bases. Germline V gene data show CDR1 as MDHEN and CDR2 as SYDVKM. V shed 10 bases and J 7 bases; nucleotides not matched to a gene: 7. This CDR3 spans 13 amino acids. CDR3 loop: CATRGQMNSPLHF. The CDR3 coding sequence is TGTGCCACTCGGGGACAGATGAATTCACCCCTCCACTTT.

This sequence joins TRBV11-2 and TRBJ2-3; perhaps TRBD2 as D (8 bases). Germline V CDR1 and CDR2: SGHAT, FQNNGV. The V gene lost 5 bases and the J gene lost 6 bases, with 18 bases spanning the gap. The CDR3 contains 15 residues. CDR3 in DNA: TGTGCCAGCAGCACCAGTAGCGGGACAGCCGATACGCAGTATTTT. It yields the protein CASSTSSGTADTQYF.

The chain links TRBV4-1 to TRBJ1-3; D remains unclear. Between the trimmed V and J ends, which lost 4 bases and 3 bases, there was a span of 10 bases. Germline V gives CDR1 MGHRA, CDR2 YSYEKL. The CDR3 is made up of 14 amino acids. The CDR3 DNA follows: TGCGCCAGCAGCCCGGGTTTTTATGGAAACACCATATATTTT. Its protein product is CASSPGFYGNTIYF.

CDR3 sequence: CASIEMANTGELFF. Written as DNA, the CDR3 is TGTGCCAGCATAGAGATGGCGAACACCGGGGAGCTGTTTTTT. The chain links TRBV7-8 to TRBJ2-2; D unresolved. CDR1 is SGHVS and CDR2 is FQNEAQ in the germline V gene. Trimming removed 7 bases at V and 0 bases at J, with 9 bases between. This CDR3 region has 14 residues.

This clone appeared once. The chain employs TRBV10-2 and TRBJ1-5; D might be TRBD1 (6 bases). Germline assignment: CDR1 WSHSY and CDR2 SAAADI. Trimming took off 2 bases at V and 0 bases at J, with 23 bases between the two ends. The CDR3 consists of 20 residues. The CDR3 here is CASSERGGAMIKNSNQPQHF. The CDR3 coding sequence is TGCGCCAGCAGTGAGCGGGGGGGGGCGATGATAAAAAATAGCAATCAGCCCCAGCATTTT.